This TCR beta chain was identified during a study of blood T cell repertoires in COVID-19. Overall study: Both acute and convalescent COVID-19 samples were obtained from the United States, Italy and Spain. Nucleic acid was either cDNA or gDNA, and it came from T cells, B-cell-depleted T cells, or PBMCs.

In the original analysis: Amplification with reference gene primers provided the estimates of nucleated cell counts. Here immunoSEQ multiplex PCR was the method, and the copy in TCRdb shows in-frame clones only, minus some. V, J and clone size are taken as reported in that table, and D and trimming were inferred from the DNA itself. This table has under 300,000 clones, approximately 86% appearing once. Germline CDR1 and CDR2: MNHEY and SMNVEV (reference sequence). CDR3 size: 15 residues. V dropped 6 bases and J dropped 2 bases, with 14 bases sitting between them. V and J are TRBV27 and TRBJ2-1, with D uncertain. The clonotype was recovered from a woman aged 55 to 70 with active or convalescent COVID-19. Sequencing used peripheral blood. In DNA, the CDR3 is TGTGCCAGCAGCCTCGGAGTTCCTGCCTACAATGAGCAGTTCTTC. This encodes CASSLGVPAYNEQFF.